The 11 T cell receptor beta chains in this list originate from one sample, sequenced in a study of T cells in localized non-small cell lung cancer. TCRdb keeps only in-frame clones here, not all; method: immunoSEQ multiplex PCR. Of approximately 89,000 clones listed, roughly 80% are singletons. The sequences come from PBMCs, collected before any cancer treatment. The origin of the receptors is a man between 40 and 70 years old with stage II squamous cell lung carcinoma.

The CDR3 sequence is CASRLSGRYEQYF. CDR3 DNA sequence: TGTGCCAGCAGACTAAGCGGGAGGTACGAGCAGTACTTC. The chain is built from TRBV5-8 and TRBJ2-7, with 9 bases fitting TRBD2. This CDR3 is built from 13 residues. J lost 4 bases, V lost 5 bases, and 4 bases had no gene match. CDR1 and CDR2 (germline): SGHTS, YDEGEE.

V and J are TRBV7-8 and TRBJ2-1, with 8 positions matching TRBD1. Germline loops: CDR1 SGHVS, CDR2 FQNEAQ. This CDR3 comprises 15 residues. The trim removed 5 bases at V and 5 bases at J, leaving 8 bases unmatched. In nucleotides, the CDR3 is TGTGCCAGCAGCCCTCAGGGGGCGCACCACAATGAGCAGTTCTTC. It yields the protein CASSPQGAHHNEQFF.

The rearrangement joins TRBV18 to TRBJ2-3, with D maybe TRBD1 (5 bases). Germline V gene lookup returns CDR1 KGHSH and CDR2 LQKENI. This CDR3 is built from 14 residues. Between the trimmed V and J ends, which lost 2 bases and 4 bases, there was a span of 10 bases. The CDR3 bases are TGTGCCAGCTCACCAGACAGTAGGCCAGATACGCAGTATTTT. Translating it yields CASSPDSRPDTQYF.

V gene TRBV4-1 combines with J gene TRBJ2-7; TRBD1 agrees at 10 bases. CDR3 length: 16 amino acids. V gave up 0 bases and J gave up 7 bases; unmatched junction bases: 9. Germline V gene data show CDR1 as MGHRA and CDR2 as YSYEKL. The chain's CDR3 is CASSQDDRGLALEQYF. CDR3 bases: TGCGCCAGCAGCCAAGATGACAGGGGGCTCGCCCTGGAGCAGTACTTC.

The rearrangement uses TRBV2 and TRBJ2-3, with 12 bases identical to TRBD2. The V gene end was trimmed by 5 bases and the J gene end by 8 bases; junction bases not matched to a gene: 23. This CDR3 contains 20 residues. The germline CDR1 and CDR2 sequences are SNHLY and FYNNEI. The CDR3 nucleotides are TGTGCCAGCAGTCTTGACAGGGCTGTGACTAGCGGGGGCCACCGGGGTACGCAGTATTTT. Residues: CASSLDRAVTSGGHRGTQYF.

The chain combines TRBV5-1 with TRBJ2-5, with D possibly being TRBD2 (6 bases). Trimming stripped 4 bases from V and 0 bases from J, with 16 bases between. The germline CDR1 and CDR2 sequences are SGHRS and YFSETQ. This CDR3 is 16 amino acids long. CDR3 nucleotides: TGCGCCAGCAGCCCAGGATGGCGGGGCAACCAAGAGACCCAGTACTTC. Amino acids: CASSPGWRGNQETQYF.

The V gene is TRBV19, the J gene TRBJ2-3, with 8 bases identical to TRBD2. The V and J ends lost 1 base and 5 bases, in that order; junction bases with no gene match: 2. CDR1 and CDR2 (germline): LNHDA, SQIVND (reference sequence). The CDR3 contains 14 residues. CDR3: CASSIALAGDTQYF. The CDR3, as DNA: TGTGCCAGTAGTATAGCGCTAGCGGGAGATACGCAGTATTTT.

Only a few counts were recorded for this clone. V is TRBV13 and J is TRBJ2-5, with D perhaps matching TRBD2 (6 bases). Germline V gives CDR1 PRHDT, CDR2 FYEKMQ (reference sequence). Deletions cut 1 base from V and 5 bases from J, with 14 bases between. The CDR3 consists of 15 residues. The CDR3 is CASSLVAGPLETQYF. The CDR3 DNA reads TGTGCCAGCAGCTTAGTTGCGGGACCATTGGAGACCCAGTACTTC.

The rearrangement joins TRBV30 to TRBJ1-4; D is unresolved. Per the germline V gene, CDR1 is GTSNPN and CDR2 is SVGIG (reference sequence). The CDR3 loop spans 13 amino acids. Trimming took 2 bases from V and 8 from J, leaving 12 bases between them. The CDR3 nucleotides read TGTGCCTGGAGTCTCCTCGACAACGAAAAACTGTTTTTT. Protein sequence: CAWSLLDNEKLFF.

As regards this clone: Within the sample, other DNA sequences also encode this same CDR3. The J gene is TRBJ2-7, the V gene TRBV29-1; D gene uncertain. The germline V gene encodes CDR1 SQVTM and CDR2 ANQGSEA. This CDR3 spans 12 amino acids. The V gene lost 6 bases and the J gene lost 1 base, with 10 bases spanning the gap. CDR3 nucleotides: TGCAGCGTCGAGGACGGATCCTACGAGCAGTACTTC. It encodes CSVEDGSYEQYF.

The chain combines TRBV29-1 with TRBJ2-4, with a weak D call TRBD2 (6 bases). Germline-derived CDR1 and CDR2 are SQVTM and ANQGSEA. Deletions cut 2 bases from V and 7 bases from J, with 9 bases between. The length of the CDR3 is 12 residues. This CDR3 is CSVEKGRNIQYF. The CDR3 DNA reads as TGCAGCGTTGAAAAGGGGAGGAACATTCAGTACTTC. Supplemented by reference TRBV29-1 and TRBJ2-4, the full variable domain reads SAVISQKPSRDICQRGTSLTIQCQVDSQVTMMFWYRQQPGQSLTLIATANQGSEATYESGFVIDKFPISRPNLTFSTLTVSNMSPEDSSIYLCSVEKGRNIQYFGAGTRLSVL.